This TCR beta chain was sequenced during a study of spatial heterogeneity in lung cancer. This clonotype appeared many times. Its antigen is undetermined. Study-wide results and limits: The study found that expanded intratumoral alpha and beta TCR counts tracked tumor mutation counts.

Stated time point: sample taken at primary tumor resection. Untreated early-stage non-small cell lung cancer patients, 72 in total, were the donors. The CDR3 contains 16 residues. V lost 0 bases to trimming and J lost 2 bases, with 11 bases between them. Per the germline V gene, CDR1 is SGHTA and CDR2 is FQGNSA. Every TCR cDNA molecule bore a unique molecular identifier. TCRdb reanalysed the 5' RACE reads using MiXCR and keeps one entry per CDR3 protein. The data contain thousands of distinct CDR3 sequences, over 9.5% of them singletons. The gene calls are TRBV7-2 and TRBJ2-1, with a possible D match to TRBD1 (6 bases). This TCR derives from a male donor with early-stage non-small cell lung cancer. Here the sequenced sample was lung tumor tissue, taken at surgery. In DNA, the CDR3 is TGTGCCAGCAGCTTAGCCATGGGGGCCCCCTACAATGAGCAGTTCTTC. It is translated as CASSLAMGAPYNEQFF.